This entry lists 2 T cell receptor beta chains sequenced from one sample in a study of PD-L1 blockade in urothelial cancer. This sample's time point: peripheral blood 6 weeks after treatment start. Only in-frame clones appear in the TCRdb table, and some are missing; sequencing was by immunoSEQ multiplex PCR. Altogether more than 95,000 clones are present, about 84% being singletons, with the ten largest covering 2% to 2.5%. The sample here was PBMCs, taken around atezolizumab (anti-PD-L1) treatment. The receptors were gathered from a man aged 50 to 59 with urothelial cancer.

V and J are TRBV7-9 and TRBJ2-7; 14 positions match TRBD2. The CDR3 has 16 amino acids. The ends lost 1 base at V and 5 bases at J; junction bases unmatched: 4. The V gene's germline CDR1 is SEHNR and CDR2 FQNEAQ (reference sequence). The CDR3 loop is CASSLGLAGGPHEQYF. For the CDR3, the DNA is TGTGCCAGCAGCTTAGGACTAGCGGGAGGGCCCCACGAGCAGTACTTC.

The chain employs TRBV18 and TRBJ1-3, with D hard to call. This CDR3 region has 16 residues. V lost 5 bases to trimming and J lost 0 bases, with 14 bases between them. From germline, CDR1 is KGHSH and CDR2 LQKENI. CDR3 loop: CASSSEVQASGNTIYF. CDR3 nucleotide sequence: TGTGCCAGCTCATCGGAGGTGCAAGCCTCTGGAAACACCATATATTTT. The full variable domain, with the rest looked up from reference TRBV18 and TRBJ1-3, is NAGVMQNPRHLVRRRGQEARLRCSPMKGHSHVYWYRQLPEEGLKFMVYLQKENIIDESGMPKERFSAEFPKEGPSILRIQQVVRGDSAAYFCASSSEVQASGNTIYFGEGSWLTVV.